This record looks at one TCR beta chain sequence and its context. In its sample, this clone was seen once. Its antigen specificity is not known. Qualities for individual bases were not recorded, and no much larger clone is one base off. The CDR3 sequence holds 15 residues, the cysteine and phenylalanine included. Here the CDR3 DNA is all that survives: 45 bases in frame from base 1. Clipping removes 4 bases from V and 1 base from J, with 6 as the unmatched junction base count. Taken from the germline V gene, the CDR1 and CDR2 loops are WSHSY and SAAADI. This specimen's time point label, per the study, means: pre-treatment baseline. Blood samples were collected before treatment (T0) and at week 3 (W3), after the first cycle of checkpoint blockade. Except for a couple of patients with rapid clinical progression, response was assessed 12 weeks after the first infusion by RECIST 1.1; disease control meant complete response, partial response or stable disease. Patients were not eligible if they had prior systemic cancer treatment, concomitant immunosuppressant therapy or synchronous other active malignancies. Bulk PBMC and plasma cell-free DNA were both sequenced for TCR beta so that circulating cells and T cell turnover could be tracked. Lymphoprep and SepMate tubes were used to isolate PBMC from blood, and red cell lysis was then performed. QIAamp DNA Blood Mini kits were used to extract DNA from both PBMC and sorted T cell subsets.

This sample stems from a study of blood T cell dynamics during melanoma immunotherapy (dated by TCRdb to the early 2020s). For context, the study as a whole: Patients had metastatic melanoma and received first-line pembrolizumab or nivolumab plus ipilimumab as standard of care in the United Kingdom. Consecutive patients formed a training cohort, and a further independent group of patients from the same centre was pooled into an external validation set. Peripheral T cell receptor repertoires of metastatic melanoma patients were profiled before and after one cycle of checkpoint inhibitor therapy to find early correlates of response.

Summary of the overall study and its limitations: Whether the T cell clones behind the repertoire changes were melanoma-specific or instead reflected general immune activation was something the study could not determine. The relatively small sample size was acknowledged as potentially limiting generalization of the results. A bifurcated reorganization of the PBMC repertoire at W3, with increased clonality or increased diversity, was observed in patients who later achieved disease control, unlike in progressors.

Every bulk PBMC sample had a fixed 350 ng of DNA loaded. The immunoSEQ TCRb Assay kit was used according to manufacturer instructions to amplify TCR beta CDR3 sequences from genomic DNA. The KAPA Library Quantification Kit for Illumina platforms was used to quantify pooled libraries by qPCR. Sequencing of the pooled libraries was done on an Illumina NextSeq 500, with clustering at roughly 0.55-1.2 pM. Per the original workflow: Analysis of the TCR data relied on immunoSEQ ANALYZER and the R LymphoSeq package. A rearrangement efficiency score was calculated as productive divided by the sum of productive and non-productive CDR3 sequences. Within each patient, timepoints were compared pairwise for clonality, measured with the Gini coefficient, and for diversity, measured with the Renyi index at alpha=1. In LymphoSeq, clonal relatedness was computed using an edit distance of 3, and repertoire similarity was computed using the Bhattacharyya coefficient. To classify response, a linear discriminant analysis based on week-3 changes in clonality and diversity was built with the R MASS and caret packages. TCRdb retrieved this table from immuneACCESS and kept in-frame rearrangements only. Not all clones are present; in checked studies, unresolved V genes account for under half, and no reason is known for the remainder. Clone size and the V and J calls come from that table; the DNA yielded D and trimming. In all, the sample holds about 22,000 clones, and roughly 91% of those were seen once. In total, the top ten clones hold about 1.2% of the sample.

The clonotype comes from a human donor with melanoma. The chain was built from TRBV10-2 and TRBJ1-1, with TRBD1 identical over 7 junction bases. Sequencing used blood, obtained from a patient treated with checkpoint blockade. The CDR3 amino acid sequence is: CASSARQGGNTEAFF. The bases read TGCGCCAGCAGTGCCCGACAGGGCGGGAACACTGAAGCTTTCTTT.